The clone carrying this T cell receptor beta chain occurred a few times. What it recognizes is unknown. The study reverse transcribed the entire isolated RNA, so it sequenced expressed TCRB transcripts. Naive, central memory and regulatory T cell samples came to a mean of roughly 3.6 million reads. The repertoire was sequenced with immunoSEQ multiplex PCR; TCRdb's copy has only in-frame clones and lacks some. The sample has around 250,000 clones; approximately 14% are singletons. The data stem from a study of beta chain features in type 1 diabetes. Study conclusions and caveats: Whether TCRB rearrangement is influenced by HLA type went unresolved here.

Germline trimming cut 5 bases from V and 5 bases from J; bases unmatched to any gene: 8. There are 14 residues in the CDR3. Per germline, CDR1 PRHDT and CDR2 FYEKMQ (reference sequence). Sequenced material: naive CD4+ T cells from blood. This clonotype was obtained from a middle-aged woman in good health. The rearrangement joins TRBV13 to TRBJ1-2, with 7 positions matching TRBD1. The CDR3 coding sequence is TGTGCCAGCAGCCACCGGGACAGCACTTATGGCTACACCTTC. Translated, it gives CASSHRDSTYGYTF.